This T cell receptor beta chain was recovered during a study of blood T cell repertoires in COVID-19. Seattle patient enrollment occurred during active infection, with longitudinal follow-up thereafter. Per the original methods: Amplification of reference gene primers provided the estimated nucleated cell counts. TCRdb's table, derived via immunoSEQ multiplex PCR, lists solely in-frame clones and lacks some. The V and J calls and clone size were taken over from that table, and D and trimming were inferred from the DNA. The table has around 70,000 clones, less than 90% seen once. The CDR3 is made up of 19 amino acids. Germline CDR1 is SGHVS and CDR2 is FQNEAQ. With 0 bases clipped from V and 8 bases from J, the junction kept 16 bases outside the gene matches.

Sequencing input: peripheral blood. The gene calls are TRBV7-8 and TRBJ1-2, with 12 bases lining up with TRBD1. This clonotype was sampled from a man between 45 and 60 years old with COVID-19, enrolled during active disease. The chain's CDR3 is CASSLALTQTGTGGRGYTF. In nucleotides, the CDR3 is TGTGCCAGCAGCTTAGCCCTGACACAAACCGGGACAGGGGGCCGGGGCTACACCTTC.